This T cell receptor beta chain was recorded in a study of T cell responses to AZD1222 COVID-19 vaccine (dated by TCRdb to the early 2020s). For the study in its entirety: AZD1222 recipients with second doses at about 4 weeks or about 12 weeks were pooled, because spike-specific TCR depth and breadth did not differ between schedules. Enrollment into the trials was organized by age into subgroups of 18-55, 56-69 and 70-plus years, and those subgroups contained about 160, 30 and 59 TCR-sequenced participants, respectively. A total of 233 trial participants underwent TCR sequencing, of whom about 210 received two doses of AZD1222 and 26 received two doses of the MenACWY control vaccine. General findings and caveats noted by the study authors: Nearly half of unique spike-specific TCRs reportedly recognized epitopes outside regions mutated in the B.1.351 and B.1.1.7 variants. Participants were mostly white British and included more females than males, and it was suggested by the authors that clonal diversity may have been underestimated. The vaccine-associated CD4 TCRs covered the entire spike protein, and the dominant responses fell in regions 160-218 and 743-854. Because no day 14 peak-response samples were available, the repertoires could be characterized only after the peak T cell response. Spike-specific TCR breadth and depth rose significantly after two AZD1222 doses compared with day 0 and with MenACWY recipients. The 56-69-year group was small, and its depth increase did not reach significance, likely because of low power. Conclusions about previously exposed vaccinees are limited, since just 5 or 6 AZD1222 recipients were seropositive for SARS-CoV-2 at baseline.

The CDR3 regions of human TCRbeta chains were subjected to immunosequencing. In the original analysis: Repertoire TCRs were matched against a reference library of SARS-CoV-2-specific TCRs generated with the MIRA antigen-specificity platform. Breadth was defined as the fraction of unique TCRs that were SARS-CoV-2-associated. Depth was defined as the fraction of total T cells that were SARS-CoV-2-associated. Using the MIRA data, each spike-specific TCR was mapped to the spike region that the TCR reacts to and placed in a CD4 or CD8 class. Log10-transformed breadth and depth values were compared by one-way ANOVA with Sidak's multiple comparisons tests. The clones in this table, taken by TCRdb from immuneACCESS, are in-frame only. Not every clone is retained; where verified, under half of the shortfall comes from an unresolved V gene, and the cause of the rest is unknown. Clone size and the V and J calls come from that table; the DNA yielded D and trimming. The sample yields around 78,000 clones; over 85% were counted once. In total, the top ten clones hold 4% to 5% of the sample.

Sample time point, as interpreted from the label and publication: baseline before first vaccination. Vaccinee samples were obtained from the UK trials COV001 and COV002, which included a single-blind randomized controlled phase 2/3 trial of AZD1222 (ChAdOx1 nCoV-19) in healthy adults. Trial participant PBMC samples were collected at day 0 and day 28 after the second dose for TCRbeta chain sequencing. Comments on this clone: Its specific antigen is unknown. No clone much larger than this one lies a single base away; base qualities are absent.

V loses 3 bases at its end and J loses 1 base; junction bases beyond the gene matches: 4. The CDR3 numbers 15 residues from cysteine through phenylalanine. The read is trimmed to its CDR3 DNA, 45 bases read in frame from base 1. CDR1 and CDR2 (SGHAT, FQNNGV) derive from the germline V gene. The clonotype was recovered from an adult in good health. The chain links TRBV11-2 with TRBJ2-3; 7 central bases correspond to TRBD2. The starting material was peripheral blood, obtained on day 0 of AZD1222 vaccination. The CDR3 sequence is CASSLTRGGTDTQYF. Here is the DNA: TGTGCCAGCAGCTTGACCCGGGGGGGCACAGATACGCAGTATTTT. Beyond the CDR3, the reference TRBV11-2 and TRBJ2-3 genes provide the residues; the full variable domain reads: EAGVAQSPRYKIIEKRQSVAFWCNPISGHATLYWYQQILGQGPKLLIQFQNNGVVDDSQLPKDRFSAERLKGVDSTLKIQPAKLEDSAVYLCASSLTRGGTDTQYFGPGTRLTVL.